The source of this T cell receptor beta chain is a study of T cells in tuberculosis. The wider study: T cells were selected with CD1B tetramers loaded with glucose monomycolate. Overall study results and limits: Using the GMM-specific repertoire gave over 80% accuracy versus approximately 70% with motifs. The TCR-beta difference was not significant; alpha differences partly reflected length. Cases with active tuberculosis were adults, while controls were adolescents.

Produced via immunoSEQ multiplex PCR; TCRdb's table is partial and in-frame only. The table includes about 36,000 clones, approximately 93% detected once. Germline loops: CDR1 SNHLY, CDR2 FYNNEI. This CDR3 spans 15 amino acids. V lost 3 bases to trimming and J lost 5 bases, with 16 bases between them. This clone has just one count. Its target is not known. This receptor was obtained from a donor aged 5-35 years with latent tuberculosis or without tuberculosis infection. The chain recombines TRBV2 with TRBJ1-2; D gene uncertain. The sample was PBMCs. The chain's CDR3 is CASSESPGWVYGYTF. Written as DNA, the CDR3 is TGTGCCAGCAGTGAGAGTCCGGGATGGGTATATGGCTACACCTTC.